Listed here are 22 T cell receptor beta chains from one sample, sequenced in a study of blood T cell repertoires in COVID-19. Measured with immunoSEQ multiplex PCR; TCRdb has only the in-frame clones, and not every one. The data show some 67,000 clones, roughly 73% seen once. The material sequenced was peripheral blood. Source of these receptors: an older woman with acute or convalescent COVID-19.

The J gene is TRBJ1-2, the V gene TRBV19; no firm D call. V lost 6 bases and J lost 5, with 10 bases in between. Germline loops: CDR1 LNHDA, CDR2 SQIVND (reference sequence). CDR3 length: 12 amino acids. CDR3 sequence reads: CASRGGWYGYTF. CDR3 DNA: TGTGCCAGTAGAGGAGGGTGGTATGGCTACACCTTC.

The V call is TRBV27, the J call TRBJ1-5; perhaps TRBD1 as D (6 bases). The germline V gene encodes CDR1 MNHEY and CDR2 SMNVEV (reference sequence). V gave up 4 bases and J gave up 4 bases, with 11 bases separating them. The CDR3 consists of 14 residues. CDR3 protein: CASSYGTTNQPQHF. As DNA, the CDR3 is TGTGCCAGCAGTTACGGGACAACTAATCAGCCCCAGCATTTT.

This clone was seen once. The chain is built from TRBV5-1 and TRBJ2-5; TRBD2 matches 9 bases. Germline values: CDR1 SGHRS, CDR2 YFSETQ. CDR3 length equals 16 residues. The V segment lost 3 bases and the J segment 5 bases; nucleotides outside the gene matches: 11. The CDR3 protein is CASSSNWAGGQETQYF. The CDR3 DNA sequence: TGCGCCAGCAGCTCCAACTGGGCGGGGGGGCAGGAGACCCAGTACTTC.

This rearrangement joins TRBV7-9 to TRBJ2-2, with a possible D match to TRBD1 (5 bases). Trimming stripped 0 bases from V and 4 bases from J, with 12 bases between. This CDR3 is 16 amino acids long. Germline V lookup: CDR1 SEHNR, CDR2 FQNEAQ (reference sequence). The CDR3 region has the DNA TGTGCCAGCAGCTTAGCCAAAGGGGTGTCCACCGGGGAGCTGTTTTTT. This translates into CASSLAKGVSTGELFF.

The chain joins TRBV7-2 to TRBJ2-3; possible D gene TRBD2, 5 bases. The germline gives CDR1 SGHTA, CDR2 FQGNSA. Trimming cost V 1 base and J 2 bases, with 10 bases left between them. The CDR3 loop spans 15 amino acids. The CDR3 loop is CASSLVGELTDTQYF. The DNA of the CDR3 is TGTGCCAGCAGCTTAGTCGGGGAGCTCACAGATACGCAGTATTTT.

V gene TRBV9 combines with J gene TRBJ1-1; TRBD1 might be the D (6 bases). The germline V gene encodes CDR1 SGDLS and CDR2 YYNGEE. The CDR3 spans 14 residues. The V gene lost 0 bases and the J gene lost 3 bases, with 9 bases spanning the gap. The CDR3 region is CASSVGGRDTEAFF. The CDR3 DNA is TGTGCCAGCAGCGTAGGGGGGCGAGACACTGAAGCTTTCTTT.

This chain links TRBV7-2 with TRBJ1-1; no clear D gene. The length of the CDR3 is 16 residues. Germline values: CDR1 SGHTA, CDR2 FQGNSA. Trimming stripped 1 base from V and 5 bases from J, with 17 bases between. This chain's CDR3 is CASSLVSGTLATEAFF. CDR3 nucleotide sequence: TGTGCCAGCAGCTTAGTATCAGGAACCCTTGCGACTGAAGCTTTCTTT.

The chain joins TRBV4-1 to TRBJ2-3; 10 bases agree with TRBD2. J was trimmed by 2 bases and V by 3 bases; bases with no gene match: 14. The CDR3 runs to 19 residues. Germline V gene lookup returns CDR1 MGHRA and CDR2 YSYEKL. CDR3 protein: CASSQLLLSTSGSTDTQYF. CDR3 sequence (DNA): TGCGCCAGCAGCCAGCTCCTCCTCTCGACTAGCGGGTCCACAGATACGCAGTATTTT.

The chain recombines TRBV18 with TRBJ1-4, with a tentative D call TRBD1 (5 bases). The V gene lost 3 bases and the J gene lost 5 bases, with 10 bases spanning the gap. Germline V gene sequence: CDR1 KGHSH, CDR2 LQKENI. The CDR3 is 14 amino acids. The CDR3 DNA reads as TGTGCCAGCTCACCGGGGCCGCCGAATGAAAAACTGTTTTTT. The encoded protein is CASSPGPPNEKLFF.

This chain links TRBV5-4 with TRBJ2-7, with unresolved D. V was cut by 0 bases and J by 0 bases, with 7 bases left in between. Germline lookup yields CDR1 SGHNT and CDR2 YYREEE (reference sequence). The CDR3 runs to 14 residues. Here the CDR3 reads CASSLDGSSYEQYF. Here the CDR3 DNA reads TGTGCCAGCAGCTTGGACGGTAGCTCCTACGAGCAGTACTTC.

This clone was detected only a few times. The chain recombines TRBV5-1 with TRBJ1-2; 10 nucleotides align to TRBD1. CDR3 length equals 15 residues. Trimming removed 3 bases from V and 7 bases from J; junction bases left unmatched: 9. Germline V gene lookup returns CDR1 SGHRS and CDR2 YFSETQ. CDR3 loop: CASSWDGTGAGGYTF. The CDR3 DNA sequence: TGCGCCAGCAGCTGGGACGGGACAGGGGCAGGTGGCTACACCTTC.

The chain couples TRBV18 to TRBJ2-6; D not resolved. V was clipped by 3 bases and J by 0 bases, with 12 bases between them. CDR3 length: 17 residues. Germline CDR1 and CDR2: KGHSH and LQKENI. DNA for the CDR3: TGTGCCAGCTCACCGCAGGCACGAAGCTCTGGGGCCAACGTCCTGACTTTC. Translation gives CASSPQARSSGANVLTF.

The chain employs TRBV12-3 or TRBV12-4 and TRBJ2-1, with a possible D match to TRBD1 (6 bases). This CDR3 region has 13 residues. V lost 10 bases and J lost 7, with 17 bases in between. CDR3 bases: TGTGCCACCGGACAGCCCTCTGGGAATGAGCAGTTCTTC. It translates to CATGQPSGNEQFF.

This clone was detected only a few times. The rearrangement uses TRBV6-1 and TRBJ1-6, with unresolved D. V lost 2 bases and J 6 bases, leaving 11 bases between the germline ends. The CDR3 covers 15 residues. Germline-derived CDR1 and CDR2 are MNHNS and SASEGT. The chain's CDR3 is CASSEMRLSNSPLHF. Written as DNA, the CDR3 is TGTGCCAGCAGTGAAATGAGACTCTCTAATTCACCCCTCCACTTT.

The chain couples TRBV6-4 to TRBJ2-1; a possible D gene is TRBD2 (7 bases). Germline assignment: CDR1 MRHNA and CDR2 SNTAGT. The CDR3 sequence is 15 residues long. V gave up 6 bases and J gave up 6 bases, with 18 bases separating them. CDR3 DNA: TGTGCCAGCAGCCCTCGGGGGGCCCTTTTCAATGAGCAGTTCTTC. Its protein is CASSPRGALFNEQFF.

This clone has only a few counts. The V call is TRBV29-1, the J call TRBJ1-5; possible D gene TRBD1, 5 bases. Deletions cut 4 bases from V and 6 bases from J, with 13 bases between. The CDR3 is 13 residues long. Germline CDR1 is SQVTM and CDR2 is ANQGSEA. This CDR3 is CSVGAGNGQPQHF. DNA of the CDR3: TGCAGCGTTGGGGCAGGGAACGGTCAGCCCCAGCATTTT. Supplemented by reference TRBV29-1 and TRBJ1-5, the full variable domain reads SAVISQKPSRDICQRGTSLTIQCQVDSQVTMMFWYRQQPGQSLTLIATANQGSEATYESGFVIDKFPISRPNLTFSTLTVSNMSPEDSSIYLCSVGAGNGQPQHFGDGTRLSIL.

The chain couples TRBV3-1 (or the pseudogene TRBV3-2) to TRBJ1-2; 7 nucleotides line up with TRBD1. V dropped 1 base and J dropped 4; count of bases not matched to a gene: 15. Germline V gene data show CDR1 as LGHDT and CDR2 as YNNKEL (reference sequence). This CDR3 is 18 amino acids long. CDR3 protein: CASSQGEETGNYGYGYTF. CDR3 sequence (DNA): TGTGCCAGCAGCCAAGGCGAGGAGACAGGGAATTATGGCTATGGCTACACCTTC.

The J gene is TRBJ1-5, the V gene TRBV19; 7 bases agree with TRBD1. Germline V gene lookup returns CDR1 LNHDA and CDR2 SQIVND (reference sequence). This CDR3 region has 17 residues. J was trimmed by 2 bases and V by 2 bases; bases with no gene match: 9. CDR3 DNA sequence: TGTGCCAGTAGTATAAGGCAGGGGGAGATCGGCAATCAGCCCCAGCATTTT. Its protein product is CASSIRQGEIGNQPQHF. The full variable domain, rest sourced from reference TRBV19 and TRBJ1-5, is DGGITQSPKYLFRKEGQNVTLSCEQNLNHDAMYWYRQDPGQGLRLIYYSQIVNDFQKGDIAEGYSVSREKKESFPLTVTSAQKNPTAFYLCASSIRQGEIGNQPQHFGDGTRLSIL.

V gene TRBV10-3 combines with J gene TRBJ2-5; TRBD1 aligns across 10 bases. Trimming at V came to 10 bases and at J to 5 bases, leaving 7 bases not matched to a gene. Germline CDR1 is ENHRY and CDR2 is SYGVKD. The length of the CDR3 is 13 residues. CDR3 amino acids: CATAGTGAETQYF. CDR3 DNA sequence: TGTGCCACAGCCGGGACAGGGGCGGAGACCCAGTACTTC.

The CDR3 reads CASSIDTGTEAFF. The CDR3 bases are TGTGCCAGTAGTATAGACACGGGCACTGAAGCTTTCTTT. The rearrangement links TRBV19 to TRBJ1-1, with D hard to call. The CDR3 covers 13 residues. Germline CDR1 and CDR2: LNHDA and SQIVND (reference sequence). Trimming shortened V by 0 bases and J by 4 bases, and 6 bases separated the two germline ends.

The V call is TRBV18, the J call TRBJ2-5, with 7 bases lining up with TRBD1. V was clipped by 3 bases and J by 6 bases; unmatched bases: 13. Germline values: CDR1 KGHSH, CDR2 LQKENI. The CDR3 has 16 amino acids. The chain's CDR3 is CASSPVTGFEVKTQYF. For the CDR3, the DNA is TGTGCCAGCTCACCCGTGACAGGGTTCGAGGTGAAGACCCAGTACTTC.

The genes are TRBV6-5 and TRBJ2-7; possibly TRBD2 for D (6 bases). CDR1 MNHEY and CDR2 SVGAGI come from the germline V gene. The CDR3 consists of 15 residues. The germline V and J ends were trimmed by 2 bases and 2 bases, with 13 bases remaining between them. The CDR3 DNA sequence: TGTGCCAGCAGTTACGGGGGGAGCCTCACCTACGAGCAGTACTTC. Translating gives CASSYGGSLTYEQYF.